This T cell receptor (beta chain) was retrieved from a study of prognosis after radiotherapy for stage I lung cancer. Study details: Among the enrolled patients, fourteen had newly diagnosed primary stage I lung tumors, while several had oligometastatic NSCLC following surgical resection of the primary tumor. While some 15 patients showed no significant progression after radiotherapy, several developed distant metastases at a median of 7 months.

The study, taken as a whole, reports: Whether the expanded TCR clones were tumor-specific was not determined.

TCR beta CDR3 amplification from genomic DNA was performed by two-round multiplex PCR. Round one of PCR was performed, and it used primers specific to each TRBV and TRBJ gene. Each CDR3 protein gets one entry after TCRdb re-called the multiplex PCR reads with MiXCR. The sample has fewer than 65,000 distinct CDR3 sequences, about 32% seen once. V was cut by 1 base and J by 5 bases, with 8 bases left in between. Germline V gene lookup returns CDR1 SGHNT and CDR2 YENEEA. CDR3 size: 13 residues. This clonotype was recorded at least ten times. Its specificity is unknown. Collection of peripheral blood, in a volume of 6 to 7.5 milliliters, was performed at each of two time points.

The TCR originated in a donor aged 50 or older with non-small cell lung cancer. Sequenced here: PBMCs, sampled before or after stereotactic body radiation therapy (not recorded which). This rearrangement joins TRBV11-3 to TRBJ2-5; D is unclear. The CDR3 DNA follows: TGTGCCAGCAGCTTAGTGGGATGGGAGACCCAGTACTTC. Protein: CASSLVGWETQYF. Variable domain in full (rest from reference TRBV11-3 and TRBJ2-5): EAGVVQSPRYKIIEKKQPVAFWCNPISGHNTLYWYLQNLGQGPELLIRYENEEAVDDSQLPKDRFSAERLKGVDSTLKIQPAELGDSAVYLCASSLVGWETQYFGPGTRLLVL.